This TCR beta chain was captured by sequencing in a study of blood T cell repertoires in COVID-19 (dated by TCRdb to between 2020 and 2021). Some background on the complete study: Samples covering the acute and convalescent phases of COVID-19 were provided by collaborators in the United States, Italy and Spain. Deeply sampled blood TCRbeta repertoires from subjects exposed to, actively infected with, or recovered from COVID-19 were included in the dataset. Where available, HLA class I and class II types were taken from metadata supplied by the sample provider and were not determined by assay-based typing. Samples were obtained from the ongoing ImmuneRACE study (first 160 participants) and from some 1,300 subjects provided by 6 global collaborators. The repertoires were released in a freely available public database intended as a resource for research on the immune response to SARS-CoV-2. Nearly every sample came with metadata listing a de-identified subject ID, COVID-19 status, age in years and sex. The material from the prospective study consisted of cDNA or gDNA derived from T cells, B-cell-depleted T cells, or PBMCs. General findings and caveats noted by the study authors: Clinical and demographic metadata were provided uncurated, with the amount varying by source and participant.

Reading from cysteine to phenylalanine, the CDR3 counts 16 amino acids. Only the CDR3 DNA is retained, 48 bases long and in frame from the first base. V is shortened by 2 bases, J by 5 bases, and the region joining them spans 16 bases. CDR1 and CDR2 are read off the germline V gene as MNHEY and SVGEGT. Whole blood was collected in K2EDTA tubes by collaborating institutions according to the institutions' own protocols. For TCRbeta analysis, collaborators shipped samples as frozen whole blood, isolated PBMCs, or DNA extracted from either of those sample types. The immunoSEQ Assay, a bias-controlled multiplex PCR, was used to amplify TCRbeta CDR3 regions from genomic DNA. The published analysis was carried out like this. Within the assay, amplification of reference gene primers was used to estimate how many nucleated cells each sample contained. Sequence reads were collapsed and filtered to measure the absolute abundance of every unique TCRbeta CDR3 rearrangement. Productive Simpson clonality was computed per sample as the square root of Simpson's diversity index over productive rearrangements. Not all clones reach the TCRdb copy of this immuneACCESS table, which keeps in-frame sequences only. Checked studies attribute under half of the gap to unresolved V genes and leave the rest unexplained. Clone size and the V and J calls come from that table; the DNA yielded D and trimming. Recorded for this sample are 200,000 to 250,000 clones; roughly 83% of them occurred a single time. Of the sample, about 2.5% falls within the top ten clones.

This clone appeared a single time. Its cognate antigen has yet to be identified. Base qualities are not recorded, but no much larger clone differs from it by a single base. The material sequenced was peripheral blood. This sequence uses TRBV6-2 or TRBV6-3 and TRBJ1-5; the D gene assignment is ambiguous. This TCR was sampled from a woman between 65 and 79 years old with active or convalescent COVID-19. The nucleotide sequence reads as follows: TGTGCCAGCAGTTACGGGGAGATCACACGGTATCAGCCCCAGCATTTT. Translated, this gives CASSYGEITRYQPQHF.